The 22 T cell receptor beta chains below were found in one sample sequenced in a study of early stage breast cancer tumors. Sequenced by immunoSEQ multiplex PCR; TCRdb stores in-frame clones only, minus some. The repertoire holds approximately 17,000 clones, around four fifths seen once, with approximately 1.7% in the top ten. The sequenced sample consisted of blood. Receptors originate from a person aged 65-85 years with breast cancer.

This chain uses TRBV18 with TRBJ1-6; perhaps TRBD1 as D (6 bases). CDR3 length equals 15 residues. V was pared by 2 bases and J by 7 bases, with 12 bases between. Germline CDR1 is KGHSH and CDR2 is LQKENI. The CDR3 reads CASSPRAGVNSPLHF. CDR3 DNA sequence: TGTGCCAGCTCACCAAGGGCAGGGGTGAATTCACCCCTCCACTTT.

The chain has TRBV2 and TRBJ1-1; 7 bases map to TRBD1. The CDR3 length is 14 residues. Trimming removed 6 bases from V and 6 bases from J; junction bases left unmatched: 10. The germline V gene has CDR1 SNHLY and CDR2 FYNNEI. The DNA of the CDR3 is TGTGCCAGCAGGACCTCCGGGACAGCTTCTGAAGCTTTCTTT. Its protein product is CASRTSGTASEAFF.

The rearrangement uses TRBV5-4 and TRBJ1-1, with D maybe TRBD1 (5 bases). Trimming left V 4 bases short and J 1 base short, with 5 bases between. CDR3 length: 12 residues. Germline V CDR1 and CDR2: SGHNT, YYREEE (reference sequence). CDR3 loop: CASSGQNTEAFF. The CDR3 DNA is TGTGCCAGCAGCGGACAGAACACTGAAGCTTTCTTT.

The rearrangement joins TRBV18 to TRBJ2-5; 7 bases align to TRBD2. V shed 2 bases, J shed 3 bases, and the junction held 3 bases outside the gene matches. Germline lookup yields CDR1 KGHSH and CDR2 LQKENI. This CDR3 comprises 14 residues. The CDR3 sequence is CASSPTGTKETQYF. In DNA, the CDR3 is TGTGCCAGCTCACCAACCGGGACTAAAGAGACCCAGTACTTC.

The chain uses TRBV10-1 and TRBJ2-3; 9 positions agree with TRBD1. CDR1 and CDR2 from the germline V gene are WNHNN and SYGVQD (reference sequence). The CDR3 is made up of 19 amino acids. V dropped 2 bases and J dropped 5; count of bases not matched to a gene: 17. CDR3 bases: TGCGCCAGCAGTGAGGGCGTGGACCCAGGGACAGGGCGGGGAGATACGCAGTATTTT. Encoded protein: CASSEGVDPGTGRGDTQYF.

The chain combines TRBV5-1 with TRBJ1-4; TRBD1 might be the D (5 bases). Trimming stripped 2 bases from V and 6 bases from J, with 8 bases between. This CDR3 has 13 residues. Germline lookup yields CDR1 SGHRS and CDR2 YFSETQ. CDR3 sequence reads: CASSFTGDEKLFF. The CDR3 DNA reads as TGCGCCAGCAGCTTTACGGGGGATGAAAAACTGTTTTTT.

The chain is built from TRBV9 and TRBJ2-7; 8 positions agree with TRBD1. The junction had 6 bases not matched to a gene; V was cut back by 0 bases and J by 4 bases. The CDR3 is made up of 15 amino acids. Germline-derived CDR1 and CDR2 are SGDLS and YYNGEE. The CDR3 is CASSVATGAQYEQYF. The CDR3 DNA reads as TGTGCCAGCAGCGTAGCGACAGGGGCTCAGTACGAGCAGTACTTC.

This chain's CDR3 is CASSSGTGTYGYTF. As DNA, the CDR3 is TGCGCCAGCAGCTCCGGGACAGGGACCTATGGCTACACCTTC. The chain recombines TRBV5-1 with TRBJ1-2; 9 bases align to TRBD1. Germline V gene data show CDR1 as SGHRS and CDR2 as YFSETQ. V lost 3 bases, J lost 4 bases, and 4 bases stayed unmatched. The CDR3 covers 14 residues.

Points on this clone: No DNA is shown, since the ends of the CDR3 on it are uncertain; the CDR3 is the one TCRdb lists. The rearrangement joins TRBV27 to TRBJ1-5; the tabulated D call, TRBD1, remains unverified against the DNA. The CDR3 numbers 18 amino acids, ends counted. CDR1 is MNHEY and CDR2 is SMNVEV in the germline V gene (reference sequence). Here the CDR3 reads CASSTSGQGTRSNQPQHF.

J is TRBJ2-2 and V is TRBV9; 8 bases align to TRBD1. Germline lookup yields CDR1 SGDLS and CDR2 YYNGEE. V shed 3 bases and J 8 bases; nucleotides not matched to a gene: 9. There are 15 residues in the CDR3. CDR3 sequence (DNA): TGTGCCAGCAGCGACAGGGGGTCCAGCGATGGGGAGCTGTTTTTT. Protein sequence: CASSDRGSSDGELFF.

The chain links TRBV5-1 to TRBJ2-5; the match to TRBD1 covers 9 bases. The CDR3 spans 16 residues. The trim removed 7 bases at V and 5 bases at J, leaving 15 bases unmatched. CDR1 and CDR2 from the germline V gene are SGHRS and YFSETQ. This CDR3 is CASSLGTGRSEETQYF. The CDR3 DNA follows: TGCGCCAGCTCTTTAGGGACAGGGAGATCCGAGGAGACCCAGTACTTC.

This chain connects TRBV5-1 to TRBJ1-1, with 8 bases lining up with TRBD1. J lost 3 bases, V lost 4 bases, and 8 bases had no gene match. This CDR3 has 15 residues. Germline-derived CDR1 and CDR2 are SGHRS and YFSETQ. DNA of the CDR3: TGCGCCAGCAGCACCGGGACAGGTGTCTACACTGAAGCTTTCTTT. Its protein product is CASSTGTGVYTEAFF.

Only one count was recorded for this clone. The CDR3: CASSEQGGYEKLFF. The CDR3 nucleotides read TGTGCCAGCAGTGAACAGGGGGGATATGAAAAACTGTTTTTT. The chain links TRBV2 to TRBJ1-4; 7 nucleotides match TRBD1. With V trimmed by 2 bases and J by 6 bases, 3 bases remained unmatched. This CDR3 has 14 amino acids. Germline values: CDR1 SNHLY, CDR2 FYNNEI.

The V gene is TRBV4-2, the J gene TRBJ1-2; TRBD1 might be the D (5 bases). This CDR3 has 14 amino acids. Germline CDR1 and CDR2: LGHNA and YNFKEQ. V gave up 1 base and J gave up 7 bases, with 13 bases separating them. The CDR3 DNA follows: TGTGCCAGCAGCCAAGGGCGGCAGGGTGGTGGCTACACCTTC. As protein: CASSQGRQGGGYTF.

CDR3 bases: TGTGCCAGCAGTAAAGCGGGAGCCACCGGGGAGCTGTTTTTT. Translation gives CASSKAGATGELFF. The V and J genes are TRBV7-9 and TRBJ2-2; 8 nucleotides line up with TRBD2. The trim removed 6 bases at V and 4 bases at J, leaving 4 bases unmatched. This CDR3 region has 14 residues. CDR1 SEHNR and CDR2 FQNEAQ come from the germline V gene (reference sequence).

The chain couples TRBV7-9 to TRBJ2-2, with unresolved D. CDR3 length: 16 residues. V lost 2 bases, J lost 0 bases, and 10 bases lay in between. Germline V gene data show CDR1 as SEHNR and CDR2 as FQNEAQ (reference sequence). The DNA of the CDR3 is TGTGCCAGCAGCTTACGAAGCCTCTCGAACACCGGGGAGCTGTTTTTT. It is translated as CASSLRSLSNTGELFF.

The CDR3 region has the DNA TGTGCCACCTCTTCAAGCGGGACGGCCATGAACACTGAAGCTTTCTTT. Protein: CATSSSGTAMNTEAFF. V gene TRBV15 combines with J gene TRBJ1-1; the D gene is possibly TRBD1 (5 bases). With 8 bases removed from V and 0 bases from J, the gap between germline ends came to 19 bases. The CDR3 is 16 residues long. The germline V gene has CDR1 LNHNV and CDR2 YYDKDF (reference sequence).

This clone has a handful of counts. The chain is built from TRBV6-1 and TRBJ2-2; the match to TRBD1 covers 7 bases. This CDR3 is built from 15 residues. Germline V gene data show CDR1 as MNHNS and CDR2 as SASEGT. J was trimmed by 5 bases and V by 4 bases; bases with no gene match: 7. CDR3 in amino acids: CASSATGVGTGELFF. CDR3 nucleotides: TGTGCCAGCAGTGCCACAGGGGTGGGGACCGGGGAGCTGTTTTTT.

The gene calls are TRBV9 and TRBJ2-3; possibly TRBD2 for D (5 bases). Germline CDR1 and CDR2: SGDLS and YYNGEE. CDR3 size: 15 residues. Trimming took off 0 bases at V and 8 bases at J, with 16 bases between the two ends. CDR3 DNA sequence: TGTGCCAGCAGCGTAGATTCAGCGGAAAAGAGTACGCAGTATTTT. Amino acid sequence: CASSVDSAEKSTQYF.

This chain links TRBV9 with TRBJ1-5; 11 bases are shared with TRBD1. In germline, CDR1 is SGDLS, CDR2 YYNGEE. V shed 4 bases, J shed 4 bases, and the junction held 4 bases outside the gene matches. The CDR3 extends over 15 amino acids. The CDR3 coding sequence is TGTGCCAGCAGCCCGGGACAGGGGGGGAATCAGCCCCAGCATTTT. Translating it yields CASSPGQGGNQPQHF. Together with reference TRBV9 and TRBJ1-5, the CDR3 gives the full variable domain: DSGVTQTPKHLITATGQRVTLRCSPRSGDLSVYWYQQSLDQGLQFLIQYYNGEERAKGNILERFSAQQFPDLHSELNLSSLELGDSALYFCASSPGQGGNQPQHFGDGTRLSIL.

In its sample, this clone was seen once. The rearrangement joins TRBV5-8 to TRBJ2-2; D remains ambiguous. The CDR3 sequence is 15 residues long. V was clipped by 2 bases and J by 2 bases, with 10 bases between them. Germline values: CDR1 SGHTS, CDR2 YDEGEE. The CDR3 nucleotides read TGTGCCAGCAGCTTTGGGCACCTAAACACCGGGGAGCTGTTTTTT. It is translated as CASSFGHLNTGELFF.

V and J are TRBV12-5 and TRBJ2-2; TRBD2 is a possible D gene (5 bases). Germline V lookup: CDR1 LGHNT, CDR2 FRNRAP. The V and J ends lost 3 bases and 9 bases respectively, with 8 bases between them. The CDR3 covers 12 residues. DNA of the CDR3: TGTGCTAGTGGTTTCGGGGTCCGGGAGCTGTTTTTT. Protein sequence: CASGFGVRELFF.